These 16 T cell receptor beta chains were all obtained from the same sample, sequenced in a study of T cell responses to AZD1222 COVID-19 vaccine. Here immunoSEQ multiplex PCR was the method, and the copy in TCRdb shows in-frame clones only, minus some. The repertoire holds fewer than 85,000 clones, with roughly 85% as singletons. The sequences come from peripheral blood, collected 28 days after the second AZD1222 dose. All receptors derive from an adult who received the AZD1222 COVID-19 vaccine.

The rearrangement uses TRBV28 and TRBJ1-5, with TRBD1 as a possible D gene (6 bases). Germline V gives CDR1 MDHEN, CDR2 SYDVKM. Trimming cost V 3 bases and J 0 bases, with 9 bases left between them. CDR3 length equals 15 residues. The CDR3 coding sequence is TGTGCCAGCAGTTTGCGACAGGTTAGCAATCAGCCCCAGCATTTT. It codes for CASSLRQVSNQPQHF.

This sequence joins TRBV7-2 and TRBJ1-5; weak D call: TRBD1 (5 bases). V was shortened by 7 bases and J by 5 bases, with 12 bases between the two germline ends. This CDR3 is 13 amino acids long. The V gene's germline CDR1 is SGHTA and CDR2 FQGNSA. The CDR3 is CASTIKGDQPQHF. DNA for the CDR3: TGTGCCAGCACCATTAAAGGGGATCAGCCCCAGCATTTT.

This clone was seen once. The V call is TRBV5-4, the J call TRBJ2-3, with a weak D call TRBD1 (5 bases). CDR3 length: 14 amino acids. Germline V CDR1 and CDR2: SGHNT, YYREEE (reference sequence). Trimming took 0 bases from V and 3 from J, leaving 8 bases between them. In DNA, the CDR3 is TGTGCCAGCAGCTTGGAAGGGGTAACAGATACGCAGTATTTT. It translates to CASSLEGVTDTQYF.

The chain links TRBV30 to TRBJ2-5, with 15 bases matching TRBD2. CDR3 length: 17 residues. V lost 7 bases to trimming and J lost 5 bases; unmatched junction nucleotides: 14. The germline V gene has CDR1 GTSNPN and CDR2 SVGIG (reference sequence). This CDR3 is CASPGTSGRLYGETQYF. The CDR3 bases are TGTGCCTCACCCGGGACTAGCGGGAGGTTGTATGGGGAGACCCAGTACTTC.

The rearrangement joins TRBV30 to TRBJ1-1; TRBD1 is a possible D gene (6 bases). Trimming pared 3 bases from V and 1 base from J, leaving 12 bases between. The CDR3 contains 14 residues. Germline values: CDR1 GTSNPN, CDR2 SVGIG (reference sequence). The CDR3 region has the DNA TGTGCCTGGAGAGTAAAGGGGGGGAACACTGAAGCTTTCTTT. Translation: CAWRVKGGNTEAFF.

This rearrangement joins TRBV19 to TRBJ2-5, with a weak D call TRBD2 (5 bases). Trimming left V 5 bases short and J 7 bases short, with 14 bases between. CDR1 is LNHDA, CDR2 SQIVND, per germline (reference sequence). CDR3 length: 13 amino acids. As DNA, the CDR3 is TGTGCCAGTAGTCCTAGCCAAGGCGGGACCCAGTACTTC. The encoded protein is CASSPSQGGTQYF.

This sequence joins TRBV27 and TRBJ1-4; D might be TRBD1 (6 bases). CDR1 and CDR2 (germline): MNHEY, SMNVEV (reference sequence). V shed 6 bases and J shed 5 bases, with 16 bases lying between them. CDR3 size: 15 residues. CDR3 coding DNA: TGTGCCAGCAGGAATACCGGGACACCAAATGAAAAACTGTTTTTT. Translation gives CASRNTGTPNEKLFF.

The chain joins TRBV3-1 (or the pseudogene TRBV3-2) to TRBJ1-4; D unresolved. The germline CDR1 and CDR2 sequences are LGHDT and YNNKEL (reference sequence). The CDR3 consists of 14 residues. Trimming removed 3 bases at V and 0 bases at J, with 5 bases between. CDR3 protein: CASSQFTTNEKLFF. The DNA of the CDR3 is TGTGCCAGCAGCCAGTTTACAACTAATGAAAAACTGTTTTTT.

This clone has only a few counts. The rearrangement joins TRBV19 to TRBJ1-5; the D is unclear. The CDR3 runs 13 residues. V gave up 5 bases and J gave up 3 bases, with 8 bases separating them. Germline CDR1 reads LNHDA; CDR2 reads SQIVND (reference sequence). The DNA for the CDR3 is TGTGCCAGTAGTCTAGGGTTCAATCAGCCCCAGCATTTT. Encoded protein: CASSLGFNQPQHF.

The rearrangement joins TRBV11-2 to TRBJ1-6; D call uncertain. The CDR3 runs 15 residues. V was clipped by 5 bases and J by 5 bases, with 13 bases between them. Germline V gives CDR1 SGHAT, CDR2 FQNNGV. CDR3 sequence: CASSPELGNNSPLHF. The CDR3 DNA reads as TGTGCCAGCAGCCCCGAATTGGGGAATAATTCACCCCTCCACTTT.

This chain links TRBV10-3 with TRBJ2-1, with 10 bases that match TRBD1. The CDR3 covers 18 residues. Trimming cost V 11 bases and J 0 bases; bases outside gene matches: 16. Germline loops: CDR1 ENHRY, CDR2 SYGVKD. DNA of the CDR3: TGTGCCGTATCCGGGACAGGGGAAGAGCGGAGCTCCTACAATGAGCAGTTCTTC. Encoded protein: CAVSGTGEERSSYNEQFF.

The gene calls are TRBV11-3 and TRBJ1-1, with D possibly matching TRBD1 (6 bases). This CDR3 has 17 amino acids. Germline CDR1 SGHNT, CDR2 YENEEA. Trimming took 2 bases from V and 1 from J, leaving 17 bases between them. CDR3 sequence: CASSLRSSGQANTEAFF. The CDR3 region has the DNA TGTGCCAGCAGCTTAAGGTCTTCGGGACAAGCGAACACTGAAGCTTTCTTT. Filled out from reference TRBV11-3 and TRBJ1-1, the complete variable domain reads EAGVVQSPRYKIIEKKQPVAFWCNPISGHNTLYWYLQNLGQGPELLIRYENEEAVDDSQLPKDRFSAERLKGVDSTLKIQPAELGDSAVYLCASSLRSSGQANTEAFFGQGTRLTVV.

This CDR3 reads CAIRDGLETQYF. The DNA for the CDR3 is TGTGCCATCCGGGACGGCCTGGAGACCCAGTACTTC. This rearrangement joins TRBV10-3 to TRBJ2-5; either TRBD1 or TRBD2 may supply D (5 bases each). Per the germline V gene, CDR1 is ENHRY and CDR2 is SYGVKD. The CDR3 length is 12 residues. Deletions cut 8 bases from V and 5 bases from J, with 12 bases between.

This clone was seen just once. The chain joins TRBV23-1 to TRBJ2-4; 8 bases align to TRBD2. TRBV23-1 has ORF status, its function being uncertain. The ends lost 6 bases at V and 0 bases at J; junction bases unmatched: 13. The CDR3 is made up of 18 amino acids. Here the CDR3 DNA reads TGCGCCAGCAGCCCGAGGGGGGTAGCGGGACCAGCCAAAAACATTCAGTACTTC. It codes for CASSPRGVAGPAKNIQYF.

The V call is TRBV7-2, the J call TRBJ1-6, with TRBD1 matching over 7 bases. V lost 1 base, J lost 7 bases, and 13 bases stayed unmatched. The CDR3 runs 18 residues. CDR1 and CDR2 from the germline V gene are SGHTA and FQGNSA. The CDR3 DNA is TGTGCCAGCAGCTTAGAAGTAATCGGAGGGGGCAGGAATTCACCCCTCCACTTT. Encoded protein: CASSLEVIGGGRNSPLHF. Combining the CDR3 with reference TRBV7-2 and TRBJ1-6 gives the whole variable domain GAGVSQSPSNKVTEKGKDVELRCDPISGHTALYWYRQSLGQGLEFLIYFQGNSAPDKSGLPSDRFSAERTGGSVSTLTIQRTQQEDSAVYLCASSLEVIGGGRNSPLHFGNGTRLTVT.

This clone was detected once. V gene TRBV19 combines with J gene TRBJ1-5; 8 bases agree with TRBD1. Germline lookup yields CDR1 LNHDA and CDR2 SQIVND (reference sequence). This CDR3 comprises 14 residues. Trimming cost V 5 bases and J 4 bases; bases outside gene matches: 4. In DNA form, the CDR3 reads TGTGCCAGTAGTTCCCAGGGGGCGAATCAGCCCCAGCATTTT. Translation gives CASSSQGANQPQHF. Full variable domain (missing parts from reference TRBV19 and TRBJ1-5): DGGITQSPKYLFRKEGQNVTLSCEQNLNHDAMYWYRQDPGQGLRLIYYSQIVNDFQKGDIAEGYSVSREKKESFPLTVTSAQKNPTAFYLCASSSQGANQPQHFGDGTRLSIL.